This TCR beta chain appears in the sequencing data of a study of spatial heterogeneity in lung cancer. Study-wide points: Ubiquitous expanded tumor TCRs appeared in blood more at resection than follow-up.

TCRdb analysed the 5' RACE reads with MiXCR anew, one entry per CDR3 protein. The sample contains roughly 48,000 distinct CDR3 sequences, less than 5.5% of which appear only once. This clonotype was found many times. Its specificity is unknown. With 7 bases removed from V and 0 bases from J, the gap between germline ends came to 10 bases. The CDR3 sequence is 14 residues long. The germline CDR1 and CDR2 sequences are SNHLY and FYNNEI. The sample's time point: sample taken at primary tumor resection. Whole RNA came from tumor, nontumor lung or frozen PBMC and was sequenced without being sorted. The J gene is TRBJ1-5, the V gene TRBV2; D unresolved. The sample was PBMCs, taken at surgery. The clonotype originates from a male donor with early-stage non-small cell lung cancer. The CDR3, as DNA: TGTGCCAGCAAGGCAGATTATAGCAATCAGCCCCAGCATTTT. Its protein is CASKADYSNQPQHF.